The 10 T cell receptor beta chains listed next were all sequenced from one sample in a study of control samples from healthy donors and cancer patients (TCRdb year 2020). Library preparation used the immunoSEQ multiplex PCR assay. TCRdb re-hosts the immuneACCESS table, in-frame sequences only. Its copies lack some clones; in the studies checked, an unresolved V gene accounts for under half of them, and the cause for the rest is not known. A total of 75,000 to 95,000 clones appear in this sample, about 89% of them only once. 9.5% to 10% of the sample is taken by the ten largest. The source material was PBMCs. The receptors shown here come from a woman aged 50 to 65 with colorectal cancer.

V usage is TRBV6-2 or TRBV6-3 and J usage is TRBJ2-2, with D hard to call. This CDR3 has 14 amino acids. Trimming took off 0 bases at V and 6 bases at J, with 8 bases between the two ends. CDR1 is MNHEY, CDR2 SVGEGT, per germline. DNA for the CDR3: TGTGCCAGCAGTTACTCGAGGCTTGCCGGGGAGCTGTTTTTT. This gives the protein CASSYSRLAGELFF.

The chain combines TRBV6-5 with TRBJ1-2; 9 positions match TRBD1. CDR3 length equals 14 residues. V lost 7 bases to trimming and J lost 6 bases; unmatched junction nucleotides: 9. The germline gives CDR1 MNHEY, CDR2 SVGAGI. This chain's CDR3 is CASTRGDREHGYTF. Written as DNA, the CDR3 is TGTGCCAGCACCCGCGGGGACAGGGAGCATGGCTACACCTTC.

The chain employs TRBV21-1 and TRBJ1-2; TRBD1 was called by the table and not checked on the DNA. TRBV21-1 is tagged as a pseudogene. This CDR3 is built from 14 residues. CDR3 nucleotides: TGTGCCAGCAGCAAGAAGAGACAGGTCTATGGCTACACCTTC. Its protein product is CASSKKRQVYGYTF.

This clone appeared a few times. This rearrangement joins TRBV7-2 to TRBJ1-2; 7 positions agree with TRBD1. Germline values: CDR1 SGHTA, CDR2 FQGNSA. The CDR3 extends over 14 amino acids. The trim removed 5 bases at V and 0 bases at J, leaving 3 bases unmatched. The CDR3 loop reads CASSRGQSNYGYTF. DNA of the CDR3: TGTGCCAGCAGCCGGGGACAGTCTAACTATGGCTACACCTTC.

This sequence joins TRBV27 and TRBJ2-6, with 11 nucleotides matching TRBD1. V was pared by 0 bases and J by 2 bases, with 3 bases of the junction left unmatched. The CDR3 covers 18 residues. Germline CDR1 and CDR2: MNHEY and SMNVEV (reference sequence). The DNA for the CDR3 is TGTGCCAGCAGTTTATCCCGGGGACAGGGGGCTGGGGCCAACGTCCTGACTTTC. Translated, it gives CASSLSRGQGAGANVLTF.

The chain employs TRBV19 and TRBJ1-1, with D possibly TRBD1 on 5 matching bases. The CDR3 has 13 residues. V was clipped by 10 bases and J by 6 bases, with 18 bases between them. Germline CDR1 and CDR2: LNHDA and SQIVND (reference sequence). CDR3 in amino acids: CATQPGKGAEAFF. The CDR3, as DNA: TGTGCCACCCAACCGGGGAAAGGGGCTGAAGCTTTCTTT. The full variable domain, rest sourced from reference TRBV19 and TRBJ1-1, is DGGITQSPKYLFRKEGQNVTLSCEQNLNHDAMYWYRQDPGQGLRLIYYSQIVNDFQKGDIAEGYSVSREKKESFPLTVTSAQKNPTAFYLCATQPGKGAEAFFGQGTRLTVV.

The chain uses TRBV12-3 or TRBV12-4 and TRBJ1-2; D ambiguous. Trimming shortened V by 4 bases and J by 9 bases, and 12 bases separated the two germline ends. The CDR3 consists of 12 residues. CDR3 amino acids: CASSWARYSYTF. The CDR3 nucleotides are TGTGCCAGCAGTTGGGCCAGATATAGCTACACCTTC.

The chain combines TRBV7-7 with TRBJ2-3; 8 bases map to TRBD2. CDR1 and CDR2 (germline): SSHAT, FNYEAQ (reference sequence). V lost 5 bases and J lost 4; bases outside the gene matches: 5. The CDR3 is 14 residues long. The CDR3: CASSLSGAADTQYF. The CDR3, as DNA: TGTGCCAGCAGCCTTAGCGGGGCGGCAGATACGCAGTATTTT.

DNA for the CDR3: TGTGCCAGCAGCTTACAGGGGAGAGAGACCCAGTACTTC. Translation: CASSLQGRETQYF. The V call is TRBV7-2, the J call TRBJ2-5; a possible D gene is TRBD1 (6 bases). Germline CDR1 and CDR2: SGHTA and FQGNSA. V was pared by 2 bases and J by 4 bases, with 8 bases between. The CDR3 is 13 residues long.

The CDR3 nucleotides read TGCAGTGCTAGTGGGACTCTAACCAACACTGAAGCTTTCTTT. Translated, it gives CSASGTLTNTEAFF. This chain links TRBV20-1 with TRBJ1-1, with TRBD1 as a possible D gene (5 bases). The CDR3 length is 14 residues. The germline V gene encodes CDR1 DFQATT and CDR2 SNEGSKA (reference sequence). Deletions cut 3 bases from V and 2 bases from J, with 13 bases between.